These 32 T cell receptor beta chains were sequenced from one sample in a study of CD8 T cells in ankylosing spondylitis. Study results and limitations: Characteristic, it appeared, of ankylosing spondylitis blood was a TCR beta motif of about eight highly homologous variants.

What these receptors recognize is not known. MiXCR was run by TCRdb on the 5' RACE reads, yielding one entry per CDR3 protein. The sample includes about 500,000 distinct CDR3 sequences, roughly an eighth of them seen just once. Sequences were obtained from blood, either unsorted or a sorted T cell fraction (not recorded which). These receptors were obtained from a male donor with ankylosing spondylitis.

This clonotype was seen only a few times. The genes are TRBV5-1 and TRBJ2-1, with TRBD2 matching 11 bases. J lost 4 bases, V lost 3 bases, and 9 bases had no gene match. Germline assignment: CDR1 SGHRS and CDR2 YFSETQ. The CDR3 length is 17 residues. CDR3 sequence reads: CASSSQPTSGEYNEQFF. CDR3 DNA sequence: TGCGCCAGCAGCTCACAACCGACTAGCGGGGAGTACAATGAGCAGTTCTTC.

The chain couples TRBV5-1 to TRBJ2-2; D may correspond to TRBD1 or TRBD2 (5 bases each). The V and J ends lost 1 base and 7 bases respectively, with 11 bases between them. The germline V gene has CDR1 SGHRS and CDR2 YFSETQ. CDR3 size: 14 residues. The CDR3 loop is CASSLFGAGGELFF. The CDR3 region has the DNA TGCGCCAGCAGCTTGTTCGGGGCAGGCGGGGAGCTGTTTTTT.

The chain has TRBV5-1 and TRBJ2-5; TRBD1 or TRBD2 may be the D gene (5 bases each). This CDR3 is built from 16 residues. Trimming stripped 3 bases from V and 6 bases from J, with 21 bases between. Germline V CDR1 and CDR2: SGHRS, YFSETQ. CDR3 DNA: TGCGCCAGCAGCTCACTCGGGACCAACCCTACACAGACCCAGTACTTC. This gives the protein CASSSLGTNPTQTQYF.

This clonotype was seen only a few times. The chain links TRBV5-1 to TRBJ2-2, with 11 bases lining up with TRBD2. The CDR3 length is 15 residues. V dropped 4 bases and J dropped 7; count of bases not matched to a gene: 6. Germline V gene lookup returns CDR1 SGHRS and CDR2 YFSETQ. The CDR3 DNA reads TGCGCCAGCAGCACCGGGACTAGCGGTTACGGGGAGCTGTTTTTT. Protein: CASSTGTSGYGELFF.

This clonotype showed up many times. The chain employs TRBV24-1 and TRBJ2-1; 10 bases are shared with TRBD2. The CDR3 runs to 15 residues. Trimming cost V 2 bases and J 9 bases; bases outside gene matches: 6. Germline V gives CDR1 KGHDR, CDR2 SFDVKD. The chain's CDR3 is CATSDWASGGGEQFF. CDR3 bases: TGTGCCACCAGTGATTGGGCTAGCGGGGGTGGTGAGCAGTTCTTC.

This clonotype appeared a few times. This chain joins TRBV30 and TRBJ2-2, with 10 bases fitting TRBD1. Germline lookup yields CDR1 GTSNPN and CDR2 SVGIG (reference sequence). This CDR3 is built from 15 residues. The V and J ends lost 2 bases and 5 bases, in that order; junction bases with no gene match: 5. This CDR3 is CAWSIGQGGTGELFF. In DNA, the CDR3 is TGTGCCTGGAGTATCGGACAGGGGGGGACCGGGGAGCTGTTTTTT.

The genes are TRBV3-1 and TRBJ2-7, with TRBD2 as a possible D gene (5 bases). Per germline, CDR1 LGHDT and CDR2 YNNKEL (reference sequence). Deletions cut 4 bases from V and 1 base from J, with 14 bases between. There are 15 residues in the CDR3. The CDR3: CASSRAVFASYEQYF. The CDR3 nucleotides read TGTGCCAGCAGCCGAGCGGTATTCGCATCCTACGAGCAGTACTTC.

The chain is built from TRBV6-2 or TRBV6-3 and TRBJ2-7; D call uncertain. Germline V gene data show CDR1 as MNHEY and CDR2 as SVGEGT. The V end lost 4 bases, the J end lost 3 bases, and 16 bases lay between the germline ends. The CDR3 consists of 15 residues. The CDR3 region is CASSSFGYLHYEQYF. CDR3 in DNA: TGTGCCAGCAGTTCGTTCGGCTATCTGCACTACGAGCAGTACTTC.

This clonotype was seen ten or more times. The chain has TRBV29-1 and TRBJ2-7, with TRBD2 identical over 10 bases. The CDR3 runs 13 residues. Germline V gene lookup returns CDR1 SQVTM and CDR2 ANQGSEA. J was trimmed by 0 bases and V by 4 bases; bases with no gene match: 0. The CDR3 sequence is CSVGTSGSYEQYF. The DNA of the CDR3 is TGCAGCGTTGGGACTAGCGGCTCCTACGAGCAGTACTTC.

The genes are TRBV19 and TRBJ1-5; 7 bases match TRBD1. This CDR3 is built from 15 residues. CDR1 and CDR2 (germline): LNHDA, SQIVND (reference sequence). The V gene end was trimmed by 3 bases and the J gene end by 3 bases; junction bases not matched to a gene: 5. The CDR3 sequence: CASSIGTEVNQPQHF. The CDR3 DNA is TGTGCCAGTAGTATCGGGACAGAAGTCAATCAGCCCCAGCATTTT.

This clonotype was seen repeatedly, ten times or more. V is TRBV6-2 or TRBV6-3 and J is TRBJ2-3; 9 bases match TRBD2. Germline trimming cut 0 bases from V and 2 bases from J; bases unmatched to any gene: 9. The CDR3 has 18 residues. Germline CDR1 and CDR2: MNHEY and SVGEGT. CDR3 nucleotide sequence: TGTGCCAGCAGTTACTCAGCGGGAGGTTTTCCCCCCACAGATACGCAGTATTTT. Its protein product is CASSYSAGGFPPTDTQYF.

This clonotype has more than one count but fewer than ten. The CDR3 spells CASHSVGASGIHRNIQYF. The CDR3 DNA follows: TGTGCCAGCCACTCCGTCGGAGCTAGCGGGATTCACAGAAACATTCAGTACTTC. J is TRBJ2-4 and V is TRBV28; 9 bases are a match to TRBD2. V was clipped by 8 bases and J by 6 bases; unmatched bases: 20. Germline V gene lookup returns CDR1 MDHEN and CDR2 SYDVKM. The CDR3 totals 18 residues.

The sample holds a few counts of this clonotype. The chain carries TRBV20-1 and TRBJ2-3; 13 bases line up with TRBD2. The CDR3 loop spans 16 amino acids. Germline V CDR1 and CDR2: DFQATT, SNEGSKA (reference sequence). V was clipped by 1 base and J by 3 bases; unmatched bases: 4. CDR3 in amino acids: CSARGRLAGGTDTQYF. In DNA, the CDR3 is TGCAGTGCTAGAGGCCGACTAGCGGGAGGAACAGATACGCAGTATTTT.

Only a few counts were recorded for this clonotype. This sequence joins TRBV5-1 and TRBJ1-2; D uncertain. The CDR3 has 13 amino acids. Between the trimmed V and J ends, which lost 4 bases and 2 bases, there was a span of 9 bases. Germline V gene sequence: CDR1 SGHRS, CDR2 YFSETQ. CDR3 sequence (DNA): TGCGCCAGCAGCACCAGTAACAACTATGGCTACACCTTC. Translated, it gives CASSTSNNYGYTF.

In this sample, this clonotype turned up many times. The J gene is TRBJ2-3, the V gene TRBV5-1; D is unresolved. The CDR3 has 14 residues. Germline CDR1 reads SGHRS; CDR2 reads YFSETQ. Deletions cut 6 bases from V and 0 bases from J, with 11 bases between. CDR3 bases: TGCGCCAGCAATGAAGTTGCTAGCACAGATACGCAGTATTTT. This gives the protein CASNEVASTDTQYF.

This clonotype has ten or more counts. This rearrangement joins TRBV7-2 to TRBJ2-1; D uncertain. V lost 6 bases and J lost 0, with 12 bases in between. Germline CDR1 and CDR2: SGHTA and FQGNSA. This CDR3 has 15 amino acids. CDR3 in amino acids: CASSSTRSSYNEQFF. DNA of the CDR3: TGTGCCAGCAGTTCTACACGGAGCTCCTACAATGAGCAGTTCTTC.

The chain recombines TRBV15 with TRBJ2-5; unclear D gene. CDR1 is LNHNV, CDR2 YYDKDF, per germline (reference sequence). V shed 0 bases and J shed 1 base, with 9 bases lying between them. The CDR3 is 15 amino acids. The CDR3 DNA is TGTGCCACCAGCAGAGATAGGTGGCTCCAAGAGACCCAGTACTTC. Protein: CATSRDRWLQETQYF.

This clonotype was detected a few times. V gene TRBV3-1 combines with J gene TRBJ2-7; D is unclear. The CDR3 is 15 amino acids. V was shortened by 0 bases and J by 12 bases, with 21 bases between the two germline ends. Looked up from germline, CDR1 is LGHDT and CDR2 is YNNKEL (reference sequence). CDR3 DNA sequence: TGTGCCAGCAGCCAAGATCTCTCGACGGACCGACCCGGGTACTTC. Residues: CASSQDLSTDRPGYF.

The chain couples TRBV20-1 to TRBJ2-1, with D possibly called TRBD1 or TRBD2 (5 bases each). The CDR3 has 15 residues. Germline V gene sequence: CDR1 DFQATT, CDR2 SNEGSKA (reference sequence). Trimming removed 3 bases at V and 0 bases at J, with 12 bases between. The chain's CDR3 is CSASRGPSSYNEQFF. DNA of the CDR3: TGCAGTGCTAGTAGGGGACCTAGCTCCTACAATGAGCAGTTCTTC.

This clonotype was observed many times. V and J are TRBV12-3 or TRBV12-4 and TRBJ2-7; D remains ambiguous. CDR3 length equals 12 residues. The ends were cut back, 7 bases at V and 6 bases at J, with 13 bases in the middle. The CDR3, as DNA: TGTGCCAGCATAACAGCCACCGGCGAGCAGTACTTC. Its translation is CASITATGEQYF.

This clonotype was found a few times. CDR3 DNA: TGTGCCAGCAATACCCCCAGGGAGGGTAAAGGACAAGAGACCCAGTACTTC. Translated: CASNTPREGKGQETQYF. The genes are TRBV2 and TRBJ2-5; 7 nucleotides match TRBD2. This CDR3 has 17 residues. CDR1 is SNHLY, CDR2 FYNNEI, per germline. The J segment lost 2 bases and the V segment lost 7 bases, leaving 16 bases of the junction unmatched.

This clonotype was counted between two and nine times. The gene calls are TRBV11-2 and TRBJ2-1; weak D call: TRBD1 (7 bases). The CDR3 spans 15 residues. Trimming shortened V by 10 bases and J by 8 bases, and 24 bases separated the two germline ends. Germline lookup yields CDR1 SGHAT and CDR2 FQNNGV. The CDR3 is CANLRAGQSQHEQFF. The CDR3 bases are TGTGCCAACTTACGCGCGGGACAGAGTCAACATGAGCAGTTCTTC.

Concerning this clonotype: This CDR3 fails to terminate in the conserved phenylalanine or tryptophan, so it likely reflects a read error. This chain links TRBV10-3 with TRBJ2-5; a weak D match, TRBD2 (5 bases). Germline V gene sequence: CDR1 ENHRY, CDR2 SYGVKD. V shed 4 bases and J shed 5 bases, with 11 bases lying between them. This CDR3 region has 13 residues. CDR3 DNA sequence: TGTGCCATCAGTGTTGGAGGAGAGGAGACCCAGTACTCC. It yields the protein CAISVGGEETQYS.

This clonotype was recorded a few times. This chain connects TRBV12-3 or TRBV12-4 to TRBJ1-2, with D perhaps TRBD1 (6 bases). The V end was cut by 5 bases, the J end by 4 bases, with 11 bases between. The CDR3 has 13 amino acids. The CDR3 DNA reads as TGTGCCAGCAGTCCCGGGACACCCTATGGCTACACCTTC. This codes for CASSPGTPYGYTF.

The chain is built from TRBV6-1 and TRBJ2-1, with 9 nucleotides matching TRBD2. Germline CDR1 and CDR2: MNHNS and SASEGT. V trimming: 0 bases; J trimming: 9 bases; junction bases outside the gene matches: 9. The CDR3 runs 16 residues. The CDR3 nucleotides read TGTGCCAGCAGTGAAGCGTGGGCGGGAGGGCCAGTTGAGCAGTTCTTC. It codes for CASSEAWAGGPVEQFF.

This clonotype has just a few counts. V is TRBV7-2 and J is TRBJ2-3; maybe TRBD2 (6 bases). Germline V CDR1 and CDR2: SGHTA, FQGNSA. This CDR3 has 16 residues. The V end lost 3 bases, the J end lost 5 bases, and 18 bases lay between the germline ends. The CDR3 here is CASSFRALGRQDTQYF. The DNA of the CDR3 is TGTGCCAGCAGCTTTAGGGCCTTGGGGAGGCAAGATACGCAGTATTTT.

The sample holds a few counts of this clonotype. The chain joins TRBV5-1 to TRBJ2-7; 7 positions match TRBD2. CDR3 length: 16 residues. Germline CDR1 SGHRS, CDR2 YFSETQ. J was trimmed by 5 bases and V by 3 bases; bases with no gene match: 14. The CDR3 DNA sequence: TGCGCCAGCAGCTCCGCGGGTAGGCGGGAGCTCCACGAGCAGTACTTC. It encodes CASSSAGRRELHEQYF.

This clonotype showed up just a few times. This sequence joins TRBV7-8 and TRBJ2-2; 7 nucleotides agree with TRBD1. Germline lookup yields CDR1 SGHVS and CDR2 FQNEAQ. This CDR3 is 15 amino acids long. Trimming cost V 5 bases and J 0 bases; bases outside gene matches: 3. CDR3 in DNA: TGTGCCAGCAGCCGACAGGGCTCGAACACCGGGGAGCTGTTTTTT. Its protein is CASSRQGSNTGELFF.

The CDR3 here is CASSPGDNQKETQYF. CDR3 in DNA: TGTGCCAGCAGCCCGGGAGACAATCAGAAAGAGACCCAGTACTTC. The chain employs TRBV7-9 and TRBJ2-5; tentative D call: TRBD2 (6 bases). With 5 bases removed from V and 3 bases from J, the gap between germline ends came to 16 bases. This CDR3 has 15 residues. The germline V gene encodes CDR1 SEHNR and CDR2 FQNEAQ (reference sequence). The full variable domain, rest sourced from reference TRBV7-9 and TRBJ2-5, is DTGVSQNPRHKITKRGQNVTFRCDPISEHNRLYWYRQTLGQGPEFLTYFQNEAQLEKSRLLSDRFSAERPKGSFSTLEIQRTEQGDSAMYLCASSPGDNQKETQYFGPGTRLLVL.

V gene TRBV5-5 combines with J gene TRBJ2-7, with D perhaps TRBD1 or TRBD2 (5 bases each). Per germline, CDR1 SGHKS and CDR2 YYEKEE (reference sequence). This CDR3 has 15 residues. With 4 bases removed from V and 3 bases from J, the gap between germline ends came to 17 bases. CDR3 in DNA: TGTGCCAGCAGCCACTACGGGGACGGAATCTACGAGCAGTACTTC. Translating gives CASSHYGDGIYEQYF.

V usage is TRBV4-2 and J usage is TRBJ2-1, with TRBD2 matching 10 bases. The CDR3 consists of 15 residues. With 4 bases clipped from V and 5 bases from J, the junction kept 5 bases outside the gene matches. Per germline, CDR1 LGHNA and CDR2 YNFKEQ. The CDR3 DNA follows: TGTGCCAGCAGCCGTTCTAGCGGGAGCGACAATGAGCAGTTCTTC. It specifies CASSRSSGSDNEQFF.

This clonotype has at least ten counts. The chain recombines TRBV11-3 with TRBJ2-1; TRBD2 might be the D (7 bases). Germline V gene sequence: CDR1 SGHNT, CDR2 YENEEA. The CDR3 loop spans 15 amino acids. Trimming left V 4 bases short and J 4 bases short, with 14 bases between. Written as DNA, the CDR3 is TGTGCCAGCAGCTCCTTAGGGGGGGGTTACAATGAGCAGTTCTTC. It codes for CASSSLGGGYNEQFF. Variable domain in full (rest from reference TRBV11-3 and TRBJ2-1): EAGVVQSPRYKIIEKKQPVAFWCNPISGHNTLYWYLQNLGQGPELLIRYENEEAVDDSQLPKDRFSAERLKGVDSTLKIQPAELGDSAVYLCASSSLGGGYNEQFFGPGTRLTVL.